The T cell receptor beta chain described here comes from a study of blood T cell repertoires in COVID-19. Study in general: Acute and convalescent COVID-19 specimens originated in the United States, Italy and Spain.

Participants came from about 24 US areas, aged about 18 to 95 years. Participants had their cohort set by participant-reported clinical history. With V trimmed by 6 bases and J by 2 bases, 3 bases remained unmatched. CDR1 and CDR2 from the germline V gene are MNHEY and SVGAGI. The CDR3 loop spans 13 amino acids. Authors' methods: Counts of nucleated cells, estimated from reference gene primer amplification, were obtained. TCRdb keeps only in-frame clones here, not all; method: immunoSEQ multiplex PCR. The V and J calls and clone size were taken over from that table, and D and trimming were inferred from the DNA. The sample shows some 250,000 clones, around nine tenths of them seen only once.

The J gene is TRBJ1-2, the V gene TRBV6-5; 7 bases align to TRBD1. This TCR came from a woman under 40 with acute COVID-19. The sample was PBMCs or T cells enriched from blood (not recorded which). The CDR3 nucleotides are TGTGCCAGCAGCTCACAGGGGAACTATGGCTACACCTTC. Amino acids: CASSSQGNYGYTF.